This TCR beta chain originates from a study of blood T cell repertoires in COVID-19 (dated by TCRdb to about 2020). Broadly, across the study: The collaborator samples originated in the United States, Italy and Spain and spanned the acute and convalescent phases of COVID-19. The material from the prospective study consisted of cDNA or gDNA derived from T cells, B-cell-depleted T cells, or PBMCs. Deeply sampled blood TCRbeta repertoires from subjects exposed to, actively infected with, or recovered from COVID-19 were included in the dataset. The repertoires were released in a freely available public database meant as a resource for research on the immune response to SARS-CoV-2. Samples were obtained from the ongoing ImmuneRACE study (first 160 participants) and from 1,254 subjects provided by 6 global collaborators. The sample metadata nearly always contained a de-identified subject ID, COVID-19 status, age in years and sex. Where HLA class I and class II types were available, the types were taken from metadata supplied by the sample provider, not from assay-based typing. The investigation overall reported the following: How much clinical and demographic metadata was included differed by source and by participant, and the metadata was provided uncurated.

The immunoSEQ Assay, a bias-controlled multiplex PCR, was used to amplify TCRbeta CDR3 regions from genomic DNA. As for how the authors treated the data: The number of nucleated cells in each sample was estimated from the amplification of reference gene primers within the assay. To quantify the absolute abundance of each unique TCRbeta CDR3 rearrangement, sequence reads were collapsed and filtered. For each sample, productive Simpson clonality was calculated as the square root of Simpson's diversity index over productive rearrangements. The table comes from immuneACCESS by way of TCRdb, which keeps in-frame sequences with V and J called. Part of the clones is missing from these tables; in studies checked, under half for an unresolved V gene and the rest for unknown reasons. V, J and clone size derive from that table, while D and trimming were established from the DNA sequence. This sample holds around 140,000 clones; 80% to 90% were observed only once. Of the sample, roughly 1% is held by the ten largest clones.

Each collaborating institution followed its own protocols to collect whole blood in K2EDTA tubes. For TCRbeta analysis, collaborators shipped samples in one of three forms: frozen whole blood, isolated PBMCs, or DNA extracted from either of those sample types. In regard to this clone: Which antigen it targets is not known. No base quality information exists; no much larger clone differs at one position.

CDR3 length: 17 amino acids, cysteine to phenylalanine. Just the 51-base CDR3 DNA is kept, in frame starting at base 1. Clipping removes 6 bases from V and 0 bases from J, with 9 as the unmatched junction base count. The germline V gene (reference sequence) gives CDR1 as LNHDA and CDR2 as SQIVND. The receptor chain draws on TRBV19 and TRBJ1-3, and 9 bases in between align with TRBD1. This TCR was sampled from a woman between 50 and 59 years old with acute or convalescent COVID-19. Specimen: peripheral blood. Here is the DNA: TGTGCCAGTAGGGCTGGGACAGGGTTCTTCTCTGGAAACACCATATATTTT. Translated, it reads CASRAGTGFFSGNTIYF.